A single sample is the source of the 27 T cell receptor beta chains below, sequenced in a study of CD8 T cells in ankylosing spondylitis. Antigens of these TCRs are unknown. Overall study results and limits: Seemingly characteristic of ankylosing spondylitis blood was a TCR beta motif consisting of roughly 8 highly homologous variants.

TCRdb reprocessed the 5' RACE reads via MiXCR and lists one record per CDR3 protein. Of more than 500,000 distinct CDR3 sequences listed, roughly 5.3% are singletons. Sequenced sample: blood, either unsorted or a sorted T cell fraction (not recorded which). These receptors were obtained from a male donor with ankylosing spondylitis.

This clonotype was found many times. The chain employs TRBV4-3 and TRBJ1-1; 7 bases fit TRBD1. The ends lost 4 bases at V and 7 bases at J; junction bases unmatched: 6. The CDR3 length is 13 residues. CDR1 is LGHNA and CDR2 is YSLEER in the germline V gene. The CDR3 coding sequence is TGCGCCAGCAGCCTAGACAGGGCTGGTGAAGCTTTCTTT. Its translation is CASSLDRAGEAFF.

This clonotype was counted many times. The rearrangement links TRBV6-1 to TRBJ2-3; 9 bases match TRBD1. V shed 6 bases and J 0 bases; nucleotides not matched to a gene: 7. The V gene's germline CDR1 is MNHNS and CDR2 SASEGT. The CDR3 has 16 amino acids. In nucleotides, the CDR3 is TGTGCCAGCAGAGAATTCACAGGGGGCAGCACAGATACGCAGTATTTT. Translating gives CASREFTGGSTDTQYF.

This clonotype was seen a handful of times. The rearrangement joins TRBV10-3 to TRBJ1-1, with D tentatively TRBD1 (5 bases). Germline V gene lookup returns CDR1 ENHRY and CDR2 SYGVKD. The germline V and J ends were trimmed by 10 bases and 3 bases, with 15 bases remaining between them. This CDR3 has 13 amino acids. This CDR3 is CATNAGGDTEAFF. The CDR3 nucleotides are TGTGCCACCAATGCCGGAGGGGACACTGAAGCTTTCTTT.

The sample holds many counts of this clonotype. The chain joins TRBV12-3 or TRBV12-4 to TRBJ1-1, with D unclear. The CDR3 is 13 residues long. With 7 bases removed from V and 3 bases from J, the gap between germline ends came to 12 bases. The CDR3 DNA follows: TGTGCCAGCACCACGATTTTAGACACTGAAGCTTTCTTT. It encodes CASTTILDTEAFF.

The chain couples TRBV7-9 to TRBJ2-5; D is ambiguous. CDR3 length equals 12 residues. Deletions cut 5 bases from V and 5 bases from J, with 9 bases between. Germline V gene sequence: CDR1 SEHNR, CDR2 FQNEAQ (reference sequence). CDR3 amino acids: CASSIGTETQYF. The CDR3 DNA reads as TGTGCCAGCAGCATAGGTACGGAGACCCAGTACTTC.

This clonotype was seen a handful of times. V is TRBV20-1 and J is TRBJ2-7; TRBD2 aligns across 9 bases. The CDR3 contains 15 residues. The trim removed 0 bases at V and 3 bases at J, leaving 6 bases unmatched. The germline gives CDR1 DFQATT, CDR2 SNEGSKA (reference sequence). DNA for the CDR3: TGCAGTGCTAGAGATGCGGGGGGGTTAGGCTACGAGCAGTACTTC. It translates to CSARDAGGLGYEQYF.

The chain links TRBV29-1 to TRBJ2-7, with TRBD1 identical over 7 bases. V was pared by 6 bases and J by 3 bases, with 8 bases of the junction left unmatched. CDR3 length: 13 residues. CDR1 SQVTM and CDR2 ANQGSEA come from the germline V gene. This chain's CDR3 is CSVRTGRNYEQYF. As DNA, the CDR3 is TGCAGCGTAAGGACAGGCCGAAACTACGAGCAGTACTTC.

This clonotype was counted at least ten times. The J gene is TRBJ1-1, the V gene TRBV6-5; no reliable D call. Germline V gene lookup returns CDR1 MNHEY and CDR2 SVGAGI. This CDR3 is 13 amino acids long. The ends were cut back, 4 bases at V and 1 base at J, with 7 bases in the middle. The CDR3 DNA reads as TGTGCCAGCAGTTCCGCCCGGAACACTGAAGCTTTCTTT. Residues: CASSSARNTEAFF.

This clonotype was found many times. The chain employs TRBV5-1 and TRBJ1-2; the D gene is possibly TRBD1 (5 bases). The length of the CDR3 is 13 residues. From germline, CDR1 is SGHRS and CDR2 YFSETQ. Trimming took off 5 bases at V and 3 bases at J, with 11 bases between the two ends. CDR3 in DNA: TGCGCCAGCAGGACCGGACACTACTATGGCTACACCTTC. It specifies CASRTGHYYGYTF.

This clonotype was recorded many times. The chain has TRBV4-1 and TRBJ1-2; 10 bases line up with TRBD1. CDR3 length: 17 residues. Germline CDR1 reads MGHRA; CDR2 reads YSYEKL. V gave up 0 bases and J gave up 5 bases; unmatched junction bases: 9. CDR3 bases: TGCGCCAGCAGCCAAGACCGGAGCCGACAGGGGGCGTATGGCTACACCTTC. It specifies CASSQDRSRQGAYGYTF.

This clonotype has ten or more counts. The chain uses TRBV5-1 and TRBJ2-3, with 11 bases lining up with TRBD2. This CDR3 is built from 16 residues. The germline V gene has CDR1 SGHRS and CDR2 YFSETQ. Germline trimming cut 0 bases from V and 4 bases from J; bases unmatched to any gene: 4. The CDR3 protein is CASSLEISGRADTQYF. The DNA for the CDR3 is TGCGCCAGCAGCTTGGAAATTAGCGGGAGGGCAGATACGCAGTATTTT.

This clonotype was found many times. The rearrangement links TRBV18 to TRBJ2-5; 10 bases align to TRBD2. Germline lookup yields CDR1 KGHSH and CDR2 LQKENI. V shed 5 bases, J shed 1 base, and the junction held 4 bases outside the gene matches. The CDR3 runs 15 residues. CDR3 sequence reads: CASSTSGASQETQYF. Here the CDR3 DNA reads TGTGCCAGCTCAACTAGCGGGGCTAGCCAAGAGACCCAGTACTTC.

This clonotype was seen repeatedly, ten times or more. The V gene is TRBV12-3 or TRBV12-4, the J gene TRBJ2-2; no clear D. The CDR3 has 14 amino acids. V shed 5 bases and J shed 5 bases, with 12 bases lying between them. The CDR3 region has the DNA TGTGCCAGCAGTGTGACGGAATTAACCGGGGAGCTGTTTTTT. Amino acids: CASSVTELTGELFF.

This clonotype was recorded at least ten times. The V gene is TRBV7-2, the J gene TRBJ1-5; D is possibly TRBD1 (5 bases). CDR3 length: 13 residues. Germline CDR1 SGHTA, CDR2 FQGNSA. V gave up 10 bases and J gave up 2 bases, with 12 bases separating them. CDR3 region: CAISWGGNQPQHF. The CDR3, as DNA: TGTGCCATCTCGTGGGGGGGCAATCAGCCCCAGCATTTT. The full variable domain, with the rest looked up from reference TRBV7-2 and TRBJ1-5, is GAGVSQSPSNKVTEKGKDVELRCDPISGHTALYWYRQSLGQGLEFLIYFQGNSAPDKSGLPSDRFSAERTGGSVSTLTIQRTQQEDSAVYLCAISWGGNQPQHFGDGTRLSIL.

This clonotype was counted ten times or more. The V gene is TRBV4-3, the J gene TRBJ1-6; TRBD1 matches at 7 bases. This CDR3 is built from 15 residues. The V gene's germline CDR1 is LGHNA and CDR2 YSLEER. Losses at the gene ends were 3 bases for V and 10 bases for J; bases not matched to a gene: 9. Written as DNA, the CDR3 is TGCGCCAGCAGCCAGGAGGACAGGCGATACTCACCCCTCCACTTT. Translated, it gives CASSQEDRRYSPLHF.

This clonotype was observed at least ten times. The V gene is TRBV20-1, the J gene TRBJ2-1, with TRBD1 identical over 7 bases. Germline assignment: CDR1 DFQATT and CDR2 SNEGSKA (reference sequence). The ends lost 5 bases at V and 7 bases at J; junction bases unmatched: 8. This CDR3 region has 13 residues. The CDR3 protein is CSALDRAVNEQFF. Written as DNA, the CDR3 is TGCAGTGCTCTTGACAGGGCGGTGAATGAGCAGTTCTTC.

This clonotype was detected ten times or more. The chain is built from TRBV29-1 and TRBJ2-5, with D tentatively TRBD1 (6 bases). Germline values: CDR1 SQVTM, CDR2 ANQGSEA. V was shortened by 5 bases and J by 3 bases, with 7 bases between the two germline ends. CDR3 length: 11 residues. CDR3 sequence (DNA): TGCAGCGTTCACAGGGAAGAGACCCAGTACTTC. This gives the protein CSVHREETQYF.

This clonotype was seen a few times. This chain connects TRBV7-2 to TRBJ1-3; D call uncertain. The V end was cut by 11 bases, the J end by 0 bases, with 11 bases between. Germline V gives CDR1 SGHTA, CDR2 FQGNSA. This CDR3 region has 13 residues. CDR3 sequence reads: CAVGFSSGNTIYF. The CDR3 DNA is TGTGCCGTGGGGTTTAGCTCTGGAAACACCATATATTTT. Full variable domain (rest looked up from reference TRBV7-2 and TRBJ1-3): GAGVSQSPSNKVTEKGKDVELRCDPISGHTALYWYRQSLGQGLEFLIYFQGNSAPDKSGLPSDRFSAERTGGSVSTLTIQRTQQEDSAVYLCAVGFSSGNTIYFGEGSWLTVV.

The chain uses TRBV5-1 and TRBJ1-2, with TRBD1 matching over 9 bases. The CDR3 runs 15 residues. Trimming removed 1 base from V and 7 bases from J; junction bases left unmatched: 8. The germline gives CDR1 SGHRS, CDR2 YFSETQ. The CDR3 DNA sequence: TGCGCCAGCAGCTTGCTACAGGGGGCCTTAGGTGGCTACACCTTC. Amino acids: CASSLLQGALGGYTF.

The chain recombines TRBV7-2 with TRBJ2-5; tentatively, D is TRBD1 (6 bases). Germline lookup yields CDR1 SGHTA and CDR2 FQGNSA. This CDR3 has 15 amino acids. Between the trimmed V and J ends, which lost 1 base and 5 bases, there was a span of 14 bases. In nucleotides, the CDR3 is TGTGCCAGCAGCTTAGGGGGGCATCTCGTGGAGACCCAGTACTTC. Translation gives CASSLGGHLVETQYF.

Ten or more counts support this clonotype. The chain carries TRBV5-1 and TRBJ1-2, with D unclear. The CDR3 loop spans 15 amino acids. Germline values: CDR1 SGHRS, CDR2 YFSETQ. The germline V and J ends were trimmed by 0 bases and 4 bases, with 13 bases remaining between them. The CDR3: CASSLATGSGYGYTF. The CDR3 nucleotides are TGCGCCAGCAGCTTGGCCACGGGGAGCGGCTATGGCTACACCTTC.

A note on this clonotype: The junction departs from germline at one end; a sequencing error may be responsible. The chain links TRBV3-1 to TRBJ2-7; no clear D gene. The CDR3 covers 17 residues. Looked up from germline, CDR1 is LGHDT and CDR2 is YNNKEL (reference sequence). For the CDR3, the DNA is TGTGCCAGCTGCCAAGATCGGTTTCAGAGAGGCTCCTACGAGCAGTACTTC. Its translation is CASCQDRFQRGSYEQYF.

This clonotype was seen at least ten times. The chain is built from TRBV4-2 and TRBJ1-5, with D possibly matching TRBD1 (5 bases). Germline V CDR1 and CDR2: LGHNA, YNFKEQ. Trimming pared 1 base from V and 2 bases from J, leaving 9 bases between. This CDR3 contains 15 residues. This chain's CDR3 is CASSQAGGGNQPQHF. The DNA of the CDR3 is TGTGCCAGCAGCCAAGCGGGGGGTGGCAATCAGCCCCAGCATTTT.

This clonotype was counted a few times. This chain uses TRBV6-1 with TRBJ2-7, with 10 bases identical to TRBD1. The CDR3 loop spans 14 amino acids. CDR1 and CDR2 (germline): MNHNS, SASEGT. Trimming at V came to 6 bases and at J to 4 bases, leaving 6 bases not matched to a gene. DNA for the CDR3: TGTGCCAGCAGCCACGAGGGACAGGGGTACGAGCAGTACTTC. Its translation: CASSHEGQGYEQYF.

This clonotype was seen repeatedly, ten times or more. In DNA form, the CDR3 reads TGTGCCAGCAGCTTACGGGGGAGGGTGGATCAGCCCCAGCATTTT. Translated: CASSLRGRVDQPQHF. The gene calls are TRBV11-2 and TRBJ1-5, with D possibly TRBD1 on 5 matching bases. V dropped 2 bases and J dropped 5 bases, with 13 bases sitting between them. CDR1 is SGHAT and CDR2 is FQNNGV in the germline V gene. This CDR3 has 15 amino acids.

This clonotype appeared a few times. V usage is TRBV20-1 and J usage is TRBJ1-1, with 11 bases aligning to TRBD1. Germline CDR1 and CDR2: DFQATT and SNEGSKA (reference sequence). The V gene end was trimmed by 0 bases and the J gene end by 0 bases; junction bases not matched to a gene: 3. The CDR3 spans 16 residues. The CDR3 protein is CSARDRDRGMNTEAFF. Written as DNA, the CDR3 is TGCAGTGCTAGAGACCGGGACAGGGGGATGAACACTGAAGCTTTCTTT.

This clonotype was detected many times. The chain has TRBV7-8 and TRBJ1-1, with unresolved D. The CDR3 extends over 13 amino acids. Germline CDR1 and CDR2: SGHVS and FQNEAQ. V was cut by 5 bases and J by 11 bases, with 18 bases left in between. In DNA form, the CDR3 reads TGTGCCAGCAGCCACGGGGATCGGGCGGAGGCTTTCTTT. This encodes CASSHGDRAEAFF.